Listed here is a single T cell receptor (beta chain). Ten or more counts support this clonotype. Its antigen has not been determined. No quality values exist for individual bases; no much larger clone is one base distant. The healthy controls were volunteers from blood banks in Maryland, USA. For the sorted-subset TCR libraries, the starting material was about 1 million sorted CD4+ or CD8+ T cells. Peripheral blood underwent Ficoll-Hypaque density gradient centrifugation to isolate PBMCs, which were then cryopreserved in liquid nitrogen. The study also sequenced paired sorted CD4+ and CD8+ subsets from healthy controls, HAM/TSP patients and MS patients. The data were taken from a study of neurological immune-mediated disorders (dated by TCRdb to the late 2010s). Regarding the research as a whole: Using UMI-based sequencing, the study compared peripheral blood TCR-beta repertoires from patients with HTLV-I-associated myelopathy (HAM/TSP), patients with multiple sclerosis, and healthy controls. Alongside PBMC samples, the set of some 97 TCR-beta libraries contained longitudinal samples, technical triplicates, and paired CD4+ and CD8+ T-cell subsets that had been sorted. The cohort included about 70 subjects: about 14 with HAM/TSP, some 35 with multiple sclerosis, and around 20 healthy controls.

cDNA was synthesized by template-switch 5'RACE using a primer carrying a 10-nucleotide random unique molecular identifier by which each TCR transcript was tagged. Over 200 million TCR-beta sequences, covering 15-18 subjects, were produced in each sequencing run. The RNeasy kit was used for extraction of total RNA. The KAPA Real-time Library Amplification kit was used to amplify TCR-beta VDJ regions with primers targeting the TCR constant region and the 5'RACE anchor. A first PCR added sample indexes and Illumina adaptors, after which a second PCR increased the library yield. After Ampure bead purification, the TCR product of roughly 650 bp was size-selected on a 2% E-gel SizeSelection system. Before pooling, library quality was assessed on a Bioanalyzer, concentration was determined with Qubit, and library quantification was performed with the Kapa Library Quantification kit. Libraries were sequenced paired-end 2 x 150 bp on an Illumina HiSeq 2500. To increase sequence diversity, roughly 24-32% phiX was spiked into each library pool. As for how the authors treated the data: The quality-filtered reads were processed with the UMI-based MiGEC pipeline, whose error correction step removed more than 90% of the raw TCR sequences. VDJ genes were aligned to IMGT germline references, and clonotypes were defined by unique CDR3 amino acid sequence plus V-J genes. Clonal expansion, Shannon diversity and CDR3 relatedness were evaluated with VDJtools (CalcPairwiseDistances, ClusterSamples), while phylogenetic trees were built in CLCbio workbench. A clone was classed as expanded if it had 8 or more unique UMIs, a cutoff based on coefficient-of-variation modelling across technical triplicates. TCRdb itself trimmed the public reads at Q25 with fastp, ran MiXCR and retained productive beta chains. Rows with one shared CDR3 protein collapse into an entry with the most common genes and DNA. It is TCRdb's table, rather than the study itself, that gives the V and J calls and clone size. The sample yields around 29,000 distinct CDR3 sequences; approximately 5% were counted once. The ten largest account for about 2.1% of the sample.

Study-level results and caveats: No identical CDR3 amino acid sequences were shared among expanded clones across subjects, suggesting private TCR-beta repertoires in all groups. TCR clonal expansion was highest in HAM/TSP patients and lowest in MS patients, with MS patients falling below even healthy controls.

Unmatched junction bases come to 4, with V trimmed by 0 bases and J by 2 bases. The CDR1 and CDR2 encoded by the germline V gene are MGHRA and YSYEKL. The cysteine opens and the phenylalanine closes a CDR3 of 17 amino acids. Just the 51-base CDR3 DNA is kept, in frame starting at base 1. Input material: CD4+ T cells from blood. This receptor was obtained from a woman between 45 and 60 years old in good health. The sequence joins TRBV4-1 to TRBJ2-2; TRBD2 agrees with 9 junctional bases. CDR3 reads: CASSQDRSGSNTGELFF. The DNA sequence is as follows: TGCGCCAGCAGCCAAGACCGTAGCGGGAGTAACACCGGGGAGCTGTTTTTT.